The 16 T cell receptor beta chains reported below all come from one sample, sequenced in a study of cytomegalovirus exposure and HLA in healthy donors. 13 Jbeta primers and 60 Vbeta primers were used for the PCR. Measured with immunoSEQ multiplex PCR; TCRdb has only the in-frame clones, and not every one. Counted here are roughly 100,000 clones, around 74% occurring once; the ten biggest clones make up 1% to 1.5%. Source material: PBMCs. The origin of the receptors is a middle-aged man in good health and CMV-seronegative.

A few counts support this clone. This chain connects TRBV6-1 to TRBJ2-5; D is possibly TRBD2 (6 bases). Germline CDR1 MNHNS, CDR2 SASEGT. The CDR3 extends over 14 amino acids. The ends were cut back, 7 bases at V and 1 base at J, with 13 bases in the middle. The DNA for the CDR3 is TGTGCCAGCATCAGAGGGGACTTCCAAGAGACCCAGTACTTC. Translation gives CASIRGDFQETQYF.

The rearrangement uses TRBV5-6 and TRBJ2-7, with D unclear. Per germline, CDR1 SGHDT and CDR2 YYEEEE. CDR3 length: 11 residues. The V and J ends lost 5 bases and 4 bases respectively, with 7 bases between them. The CDR3 loop is CASSNGYEQYF. The CDR3 bases are TGTGCCAGCAGTAACGGGTACGAGCAGTACTTC.

This clone was observed a few times. V and J are TRBV19 and TRBJ2-5, with D unresolved. The DNA end is a closer match to TRBJ2-7, so the J assignment may be wrong. Germline CDR1 is LNHDA and CDR2 is SQIVND (reference sequence). The CDR3 runs to 13 residues. CDR3 sequence (DNA): TGTGCCAGTAGAGCAATTAGCTCCTACGAGCAGTACTTC. Translated, it gives CASRAISSYEQYF.

CDR3 sequence: CASSVGRQETQYF. The CDR3 DNA reads TGTGCCAGCAGCGTAGGGCGGCAAGAGACCCAGTACTTC. This chain connects TRBV9 to TRBJ2-5; no firm D call. The V and J ends lost 0 bases and 2 bases respectively, with 5 bases between them. The germline V gene has CDR1 SGDLS and CDR2 YYNGEE. This CDR3 has 13 amino acids.

This chain uses TRBV29-1 with TRBJ2-2, with 9 nucleotides matching TRBD2. This CDR3 is built from 15 residues. The trim removed 4 bases at V and 4 bases at J, leaving 7 bases unmatched. Looked up from germline, CDR1 is SQVTM and CDR2 is ANQGSEA. The CDR3 sequence: CSVAPTSGRTGELFF. Here the CDR3 DNA reads TGCAGCGTTGCCCCCACTAGCGGGCGCACCGGGGAGCTGTTTTTT.

This clone showed up just a few times. The V call is TRBV28, the J call TRBJ2-3, with D uncertain. Germline V gives CDR1 MDHEN, CDR2 SYDVKM. There are 12 residues in the CDR3. V lost 6 bases to trimming and J lost 4 bases, with 8 bases between them. The CDR3 reads CASRQSADTQYF. The CDR3 DNA sequence: TGTGCCAGCAGACAGAGTGCAGATACGCAGTATTTT.

J is TRBJ2-1 and V is TRBV29-1; 8 nucleotides agree with TRBD2. The CDR3 contains 13 residues. The germline V gene has CDR1 SQVTM and CDR2 ANQGSEA. V gave up 6 bases and J gave up 1 base; unmatched junction bases: 2. This chain's CDR3 is CSVGTSSYNEQFF. The CDR3 bases are TGCAGCGTGGGGACTAGTTCCTACAATGAGCAGTTCTTC.

The CDR3 DNA is TGTGCCAGCATCCGGGGACAGGGGGAGACCCAGTACTTC. Translated: CASIRGQGETQYF. The chain carries TRBV2 and TRBJ2-5; the match to TRBD1 covers 10 bases. The junction had 4 bases not matched to a gene; V was cut back by 7 bases and J by 5 bases. The CDR3 is made up of 13 amino acids. The germline V gene encodes CDR1 SNHLY and CDR2 FYNNEI.

The V and J genes are TRBV18 and TRBJ1-2; D not resolved. The CDR3 length is 15 residues. Deletions cut 0 bases from V and 5 bases from J, with 13 bases between. Germline CDR1 KGHSH, CDR2 LQKENI. This CDR3 reads CASSPPGRPEYGYTF. Here the CDR3 DNA reads TGTGCCAGCTCACCACCGGGCAGACCTGAGTATGGCTACACCTTC.

The chain combines TRBV7-9 with TRBJ2-1; 13 nucleotides match TRBD2. CDR3 length: 19 amino acids. J lost 0 bases, V lost 4 bases, and 9 bases had no gene match. Germline CDR1 SEHNR, CDR2 FQNEAQ (reference sequence). CDR3 sequence reads: CASSSLPTSGRRSYNEQFF. CDR3 DNA sequence: TGTGCCAGCAGCTCCTTACCGACTAGCGGGAGGCGCTCCTACAATGAGCAGTTCTTC.

The V and J genes are TRBV30 and TRBJ2-3, with D perhaps matching TRBD1 (5 bases). The germline CDR1 and CDR2 sequences are GTSNPN and SVGIG (reference sequence). Between the trimmed V and J ends, which lost 3 bases and 4 bases, there was a span of 14 bases. The CDR3 has 14 amino acids. CDR3 DNA sequence: TGTGCCTGGAGCTGGGTCAGGGTATCAGATACGCAGTATTTT. Translation: CAWSWVRVSDTQYF.

The genes are TRBV27 and TRBJ2-1; 8 bases fit TRBD1. CDR3 length: 15 amino acids. CDR1 is MNHEY, CDR2 SMNVEV, per germline (reference sequence). V lost 5 bases, J lost 2 bases, and 5 bases stayed unmatched. The DNA for the CDR3 is TGTGCCAGCAGTCCCGAGACAGGGGCCTACAATGAGCAGTTCTTC. It specifies CASSPETGAYNEQFF.

The J gene is TRBJ1-1, the V gene TRBV10-3; no firm D call. Trimming stripped 2 bases from V and 3 bases from J, with 7 bases between. Per germline, CDR1 ENHRY and CDR2 SYGVKD. The CDR3 contains 13 residues. CDR3 in amino acids: CAISELRDTEAFF. As DNA, the CDR3 is TGTGCCATCAGTGAGCTCCGGGACACTGAAGCTTTCTTT.

In DNA, the CDR3 is TGTGCCAGCAGCTTGGGAGGGTATAACGAGCAGTACTTC. Translating gives CASSLGGYNEQYF. V gene TRBV5-6 combines with J gene TRBJ2-7, with D maybe TRBD2 (5 bases). This CDR3 has 13 amino acids. V dropped 0 bases and J dropped 5 bases, with 9 bases sitting between them. CDR1 and CDR2 from the germline V gene are SGHDT and YYEEEE.

V and J are TRBV10-3 and TRBJ2-7; tentatively, D is TRBD2 (5 bases). Germline assignment: CDR1 ENHRY and CDR2 SYGVKD. The length of the CDR3 is 13 residues. The V end lost 2 bases, the J end lost 5 bases, and 10 bases lay between the germline ends. Written as DNA, the CDR3 is TGTGCCATCAGTGAGCTAGCATCTAACGAGCAGTACTTC. Translated: CAISELASNEQYF.

This clone came up a few times. No DNA is shown, since the ends of the CDR3 on it are uncertain; the CDR3 is the one TCRdb lists. The chain couples TRBV2 to TRBJ2-7; whether TRBD1, the table's D call, matches the DNA was not checked. Termini included, the CDR3 measures 11 amino acids. CDR1 and CDR2 (germline): SNHLY, FYNNEI. CDR3 region: CASSEVGQGNF.